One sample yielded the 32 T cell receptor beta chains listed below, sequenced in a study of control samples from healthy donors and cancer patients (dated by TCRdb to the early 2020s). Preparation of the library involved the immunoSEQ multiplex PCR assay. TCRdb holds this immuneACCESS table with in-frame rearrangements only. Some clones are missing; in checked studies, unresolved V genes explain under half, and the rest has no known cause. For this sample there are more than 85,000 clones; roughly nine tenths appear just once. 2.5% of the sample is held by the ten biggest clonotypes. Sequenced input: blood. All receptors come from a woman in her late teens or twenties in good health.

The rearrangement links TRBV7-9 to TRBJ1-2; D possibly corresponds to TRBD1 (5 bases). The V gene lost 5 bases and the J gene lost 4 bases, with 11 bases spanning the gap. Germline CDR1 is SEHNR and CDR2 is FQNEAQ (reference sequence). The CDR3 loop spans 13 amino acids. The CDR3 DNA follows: TGTGCCAGCAGCGACAGTCTGGTCTATGGCTACACCTTC. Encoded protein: CASSDSLVYGYTF.

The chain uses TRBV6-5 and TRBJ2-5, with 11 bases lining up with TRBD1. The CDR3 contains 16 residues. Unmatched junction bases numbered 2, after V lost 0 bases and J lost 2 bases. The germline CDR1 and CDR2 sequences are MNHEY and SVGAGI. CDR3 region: CASSYSGTGGQETQYF. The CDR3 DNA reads TGTGCCAGCAGTTACTCAGGGACAGGGGGACAAGAGACCCAGTACTTC.

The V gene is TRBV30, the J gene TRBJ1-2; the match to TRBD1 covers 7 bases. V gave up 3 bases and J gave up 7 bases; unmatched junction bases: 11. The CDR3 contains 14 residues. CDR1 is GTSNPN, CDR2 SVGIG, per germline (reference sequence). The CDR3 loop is CAWSVQGEWVGYTF. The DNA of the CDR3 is TGTGCCTGGAGCGTGCAGGGGGAGTGGGTTGGCTACACCTTC.

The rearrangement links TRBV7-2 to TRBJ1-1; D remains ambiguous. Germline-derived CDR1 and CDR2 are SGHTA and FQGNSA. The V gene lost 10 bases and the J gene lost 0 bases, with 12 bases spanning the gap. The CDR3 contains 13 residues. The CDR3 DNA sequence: TGTGCCACAAGGAGGGAGATGAACACTGAAGCTTTCTTT. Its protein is CATRREMNTEAFF.

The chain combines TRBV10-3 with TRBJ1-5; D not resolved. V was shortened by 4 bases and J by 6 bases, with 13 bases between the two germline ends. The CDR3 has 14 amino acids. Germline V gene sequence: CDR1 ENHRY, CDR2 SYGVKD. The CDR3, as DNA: TGTGCCATCAGTGCAGCAGGCCCCAGTCAGCCCCAGCATTTT. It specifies CAISAAGPSQPQHF.

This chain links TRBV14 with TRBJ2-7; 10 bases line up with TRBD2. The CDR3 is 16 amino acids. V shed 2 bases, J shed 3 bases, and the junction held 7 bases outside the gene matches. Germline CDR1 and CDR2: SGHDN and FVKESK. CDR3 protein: CASSQRLAGNLYEQYF. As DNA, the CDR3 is TGTGCCAGCAGCCAACGACTAGCGGGCAACCTCTACGAGCAGTACTTC. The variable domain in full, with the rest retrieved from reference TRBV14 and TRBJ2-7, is EAGVTQFPSHSVIEKGQTVTLRCDPISGHDNLYWYRRVMGKEIKFLLHFVKESKQDESGMPNNRFLAERTGGTYSTLKVQPAELEDSGVYFCASSQRLAGNLYEQYFGPGTRLTVT.

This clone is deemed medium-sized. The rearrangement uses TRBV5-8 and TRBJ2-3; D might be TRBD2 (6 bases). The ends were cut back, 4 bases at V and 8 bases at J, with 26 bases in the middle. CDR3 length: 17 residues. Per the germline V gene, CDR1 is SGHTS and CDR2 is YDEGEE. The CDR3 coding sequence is TGTGCCAGCAGCCCCGGGGGAAGCCTATATTCACAGAGTACGCAGTATTTT. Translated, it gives CASSPGGSLYSQSTQYF.

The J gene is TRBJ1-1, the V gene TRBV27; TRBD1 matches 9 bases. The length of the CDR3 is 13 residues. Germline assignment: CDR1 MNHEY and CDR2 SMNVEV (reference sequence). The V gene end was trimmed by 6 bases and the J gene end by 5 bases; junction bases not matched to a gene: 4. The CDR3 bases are TGTGCCAGCAGCGAGACAGGGGGGACTGAAGCTTTCTTT. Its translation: CASSETGGTEAFF.

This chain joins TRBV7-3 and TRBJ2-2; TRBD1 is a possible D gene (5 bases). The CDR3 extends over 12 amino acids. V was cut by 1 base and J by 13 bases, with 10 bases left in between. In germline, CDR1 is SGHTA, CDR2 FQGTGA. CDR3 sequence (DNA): TGTGCCAGCAGCTTAAAGGGGCAGCGGCTGTTTTTT. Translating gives CASSLKGQRLFF.

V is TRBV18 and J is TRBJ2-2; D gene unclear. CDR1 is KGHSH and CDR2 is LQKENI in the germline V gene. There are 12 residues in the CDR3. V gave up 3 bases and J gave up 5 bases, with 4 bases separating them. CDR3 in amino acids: CASSPRTGELFF. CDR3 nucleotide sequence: TGTGCCAGCTCACCGAGGACCGGGGAGCTGTTTTTT. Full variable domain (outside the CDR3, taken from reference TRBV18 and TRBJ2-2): NAGVMQNPRHLVRRRGQEARLRCSPMKGHSHVYWYRQLPEEGLKFMVYLQKENIIDESGMPKERFSAEFPKEGPSILRIQQVVRGDSAAYFCASSPRTGELFFGEGSRLTVL.

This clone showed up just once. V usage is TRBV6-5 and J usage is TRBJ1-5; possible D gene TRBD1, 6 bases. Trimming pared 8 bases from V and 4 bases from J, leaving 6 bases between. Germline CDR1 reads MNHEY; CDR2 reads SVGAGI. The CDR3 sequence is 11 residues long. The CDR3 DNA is TGTGCCAGCCAGGGGAATCAGCCCCAGCATTTT. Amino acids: CASQGNQPQHF.

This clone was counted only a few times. The CDR3 sequence: CASSIDTTATGELFF. DNA of the CDR3: TGTGCCAGTAGTATAGATACTACAGCCACCGGGGAGCTGTTTTTT. This sequence joins TRBV19 and TRBJ2-2, with D unresolved. Trimming took 0 bases from V and 4 from J, leaving 9 bases between them. Germline CDR1 reads LNHDA; CDR2 reads SQIVND (reference sequence). The CDR3 extends over 15 amino acids.

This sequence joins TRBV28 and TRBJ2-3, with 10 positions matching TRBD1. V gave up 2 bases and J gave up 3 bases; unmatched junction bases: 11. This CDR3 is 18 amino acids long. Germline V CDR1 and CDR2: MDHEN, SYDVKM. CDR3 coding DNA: TGTGCCAGCAGTTTAGGGATGGGGGACAGGGGTCTTACAGATACGCAGTATTTT. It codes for CASSLGMGDRGLTDTQYF.

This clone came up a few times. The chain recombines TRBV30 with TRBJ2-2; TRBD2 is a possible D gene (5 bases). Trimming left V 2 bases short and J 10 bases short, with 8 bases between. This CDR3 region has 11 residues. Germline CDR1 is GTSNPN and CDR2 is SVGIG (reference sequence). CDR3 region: CAWSFREELFF. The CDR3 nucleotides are TGTGCCTGGAGTTTTCGGGAGGAGCTGTTTTTT.

Here the CDR3 reads CASSIGIDREAFF. CDR3 sequence (DNA): TGTGCCAGTAGTATAGGGATAGACAGGGAAGCTTTCTTT. The gene calls are TRBV19 and TRBJ1-1; tentatively, D is TRBD1 (6 bases). The germline V and J ends were trimmed by 1 base and 8 bases, with 11 bases remaining between them. CDR3 length equals 13 residues. Germline loops: CDR1 LNHDA, CDR2 SQIVND (reference sequence). The whole variable domain, remainder taken from reference TRBV19 and TRBJ1-1, is DGGITQSPKYLFRKEGQNVTLSCEQNLNHDAMYWYRQDPGQGLRLIYYSQIVNDFQKGDIAEGYSVSREKKESFPLTVTSAQKNPTAFYLCASSIGIDREAFFGQGTRLTVV.

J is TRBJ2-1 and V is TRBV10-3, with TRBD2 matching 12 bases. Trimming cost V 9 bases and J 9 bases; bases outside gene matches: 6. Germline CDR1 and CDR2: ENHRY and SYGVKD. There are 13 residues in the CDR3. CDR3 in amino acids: CAIRTSGIGEQFF. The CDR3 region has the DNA TGTGCCATTAGGACTAGCGGGATCGGTGAGCAGTTCTTC.

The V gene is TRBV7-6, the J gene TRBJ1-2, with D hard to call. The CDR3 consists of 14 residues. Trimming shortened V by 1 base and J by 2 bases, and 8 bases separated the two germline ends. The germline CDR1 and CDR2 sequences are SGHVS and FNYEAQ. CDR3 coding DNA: TGTGCCAGCAGCTTAGGGGCCATGAACTATGGCTACACCTTC. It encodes CASSLGAMNYGYTF. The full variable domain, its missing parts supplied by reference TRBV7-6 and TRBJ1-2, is GAGVSQSPRYKVTKRGQDVALRCDPISGHVSLYWYRQALGQGPEFLTYFNYEAQQDKSGLPNDRFSAERPEGSISTLTIQRTEQRDSAMYRCASSLGAMNYGYTFGSGTRLTVV.

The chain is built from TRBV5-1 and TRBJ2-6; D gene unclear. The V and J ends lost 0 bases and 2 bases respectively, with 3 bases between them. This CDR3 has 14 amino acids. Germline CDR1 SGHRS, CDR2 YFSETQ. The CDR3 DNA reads TGCGCCAGCAGCTTGGACCCTGGGGCCAACGTCCTGACTTTC. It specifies CASSLDPGANVLTF.

This chain's CDR3 is CASSQREGGDEQFF. In DNA form, the CDR3 reads TGCGCCAGCAGCCAGCGGGAGGGAGGGGATGAGCAGTTCTTC. The rearrangement joins TRBV4-1 to TRBJ2-1; 9 bases match TRBD2. CDR1 MGHRA and CDR2 YSYEKL come from the germline V gene. Trimming took 3 bases from V and 8 from J; bases not matched to a gene: 5. The CDR3 extends over 14 amino acids.

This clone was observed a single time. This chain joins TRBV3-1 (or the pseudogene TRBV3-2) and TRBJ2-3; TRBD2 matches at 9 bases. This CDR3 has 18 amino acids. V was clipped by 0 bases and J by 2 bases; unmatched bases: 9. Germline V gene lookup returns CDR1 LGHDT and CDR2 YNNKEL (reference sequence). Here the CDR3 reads CASSQEMVSGSHTDTQYF. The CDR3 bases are TGTGCCAGCAGCCAAGAAATGGTTAGCGGGAGTCACACAGATACGCAGTATTTT.

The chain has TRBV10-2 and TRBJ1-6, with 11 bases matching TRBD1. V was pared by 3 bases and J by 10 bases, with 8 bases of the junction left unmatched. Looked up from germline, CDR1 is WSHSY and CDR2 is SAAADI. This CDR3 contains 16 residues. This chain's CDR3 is CASSDPGTGGFSPLHF. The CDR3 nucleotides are TGCGCCAGCAGTGACCCAGGGACAGGGGGATTCTCACCCCTCCACTTT.

Here the CDR3 reads CASSQLQDLNTEAFF. The CDR3 nucleotides read TGCGCCAGCAGCCAATTACAGGATTTGAACACTGAAGCTTTCTTT. This chain connects TRBV4-1 to TRBJ1-1; TRBD1 is a possible D gene (5 bases). V gave up 2 bases and J gave up 0 bases, with 10 bases separating them. Germline CDR1 and CDR2: MGHRA and YSYEKL. There are 15 residues in the CDR3.

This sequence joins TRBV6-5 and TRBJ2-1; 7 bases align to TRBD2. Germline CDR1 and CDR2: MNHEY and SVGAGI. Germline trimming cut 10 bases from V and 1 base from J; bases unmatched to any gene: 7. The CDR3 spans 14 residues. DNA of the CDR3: TGTGCCACCAGCGGGAAAGGGTCCTACAATGAGCAGTTCTTC. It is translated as CATSGKGSYNEQFF.

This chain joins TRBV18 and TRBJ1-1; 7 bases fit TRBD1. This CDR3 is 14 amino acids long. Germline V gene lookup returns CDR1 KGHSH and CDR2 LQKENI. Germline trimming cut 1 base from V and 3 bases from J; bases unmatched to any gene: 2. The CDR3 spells CASSPLRGDTEAFF. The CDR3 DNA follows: TGTGCCAGCTCACCACTCAGGGGGGACACTGAAGCTTTCTTT.

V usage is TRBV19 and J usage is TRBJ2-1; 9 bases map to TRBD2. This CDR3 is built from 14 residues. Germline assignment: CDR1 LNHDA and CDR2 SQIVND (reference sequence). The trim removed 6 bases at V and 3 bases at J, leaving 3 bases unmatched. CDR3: CASRPAGGYNEQFF. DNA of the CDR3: TGTGCCAGTAGGCCAGCGGGGGGCTACAATGAGCAGTTCTTC.

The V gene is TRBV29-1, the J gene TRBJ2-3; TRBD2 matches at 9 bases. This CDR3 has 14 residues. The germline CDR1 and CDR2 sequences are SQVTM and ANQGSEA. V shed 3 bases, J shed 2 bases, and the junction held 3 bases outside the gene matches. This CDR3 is CSVEGGGATDTQYF. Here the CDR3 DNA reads TGCAGCGTTGAGGGCGGGGGGGCCACAGATACGCAGTATTTT.

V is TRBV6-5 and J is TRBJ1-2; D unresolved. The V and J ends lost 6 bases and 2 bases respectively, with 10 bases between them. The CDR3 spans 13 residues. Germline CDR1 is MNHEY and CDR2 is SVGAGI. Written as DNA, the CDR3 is TGTGCCAGCAGCCAACGGGTCAACTATGGCTACACCTTC. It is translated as CASSQRVNYGYTF.

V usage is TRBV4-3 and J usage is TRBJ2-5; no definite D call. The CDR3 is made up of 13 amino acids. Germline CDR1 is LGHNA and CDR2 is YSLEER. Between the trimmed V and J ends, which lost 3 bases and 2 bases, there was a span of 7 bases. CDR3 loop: CASSQRGQETQYF. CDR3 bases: TGCGCCAGCAGCCAGCGAGGACAAGAGACCCAGTACTTC.

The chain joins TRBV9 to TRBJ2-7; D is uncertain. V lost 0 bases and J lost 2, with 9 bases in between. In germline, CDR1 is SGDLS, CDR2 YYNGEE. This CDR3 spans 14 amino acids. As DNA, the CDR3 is TGTGCCAGCAGCGTAGATGAACGGACCTACGAGCAGTACTTC. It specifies CASSVDERTYEQYF. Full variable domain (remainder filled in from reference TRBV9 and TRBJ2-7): DSGVTQTPKHLITATGQRVTLRCSPRSGDLSVYWYQQSLDQGLQFLIQYYNGEERAKGNILERFSAQQFPDLHSELNLSSLELGDSALYFCASSVDERTYEQYFGPGTRLTVT.

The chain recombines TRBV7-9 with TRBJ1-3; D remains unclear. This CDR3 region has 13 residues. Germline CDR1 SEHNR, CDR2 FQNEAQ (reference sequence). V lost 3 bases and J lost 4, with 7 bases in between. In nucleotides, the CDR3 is TGTGCCAGCAGCTTTCGTCAAGGAAACACCATATATTTT. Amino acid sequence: CASSFRQGNTIYF.

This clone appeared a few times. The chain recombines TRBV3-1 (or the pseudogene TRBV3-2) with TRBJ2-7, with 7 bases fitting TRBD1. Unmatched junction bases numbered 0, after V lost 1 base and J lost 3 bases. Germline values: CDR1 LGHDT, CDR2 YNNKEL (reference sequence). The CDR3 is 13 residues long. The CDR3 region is CASSQGQGYEQYF. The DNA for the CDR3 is TGTGCCAGCAGCCAAGGACAGGGCTACGAGCAGTACTTC.

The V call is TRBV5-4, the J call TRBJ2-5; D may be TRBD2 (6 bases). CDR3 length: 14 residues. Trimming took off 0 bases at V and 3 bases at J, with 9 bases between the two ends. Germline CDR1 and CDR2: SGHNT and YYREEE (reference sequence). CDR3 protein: CASSLVGGKETQYF. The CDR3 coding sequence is TGTGCCAGCAGCTTGGTGGGCGGGAAAGAGACCCAGTACTTC.